These 26 T cell receptor beta chains were sequenced from one sample in a study of blood T cell repertoires in COVID-19. The protocol was immunoSEQ multiplex PCR, while the TCRdb copy is restricted to in-frame clones and leaves out a portion. The sample records about 410,000 clones, approximately 89% being singletons. Source material: peripheral blood. These receptors all come from a woman between 35 and 50 years old with COVID-19, enrolled during active disease.

This clone came up a few times. The V and J genes are TRBV5-1 and TRBJ1-2; a weak D match, TRBD1 (5 bases). CDR1 and CDR2 (germline): SGHRS, YFSETQ. This CDR3 has 15 amino acids. Trimming left V 0 bases short and J 4 bases short, with 13 bases between. Written as DNA, the CDR3 is TGCGCCAGCAGCTTGGATCGGCAGGGTCCCTATGGCTACACCTTC. Its protein is CASSLDRQGPYGYTF.

The chain couples TRBV6-4 to TRBJ1-1; 10 bases fit TRBD1. J gave up 11 bases and V 5 bases, and 8 bases lay outside the gene matches. This CDR3 contains 13 residues. Germline-derived CDR1 and CDR2 are MRHNA and SNTAGT. The CDR3 coding sequence is TGTGCCAGCAGTTCCGGGACAGGGGCGGAGGCTTTCTTT. Translation: CASSSGTGAEAFF.

The chain couples TRBV19 to TRBJ2-1, with TRBD2 matching 10 bases. The ends lost 10 bases at V and 7 bases at J; junction bases unmatched: 13. The V gene's germline CDR1 is LNHDA and CDR2 SQIVND (reference sequence). CDR3 length: 15 amino acids. The CDR3 reads CATIGLAEGVNEQFF. The CDR3, as DNA: TGTGCCACCATCGGACTAGCGGAAGGGGTAAATGAGCAGTTCTTC.

This clone was seen a few times. The chain couples TRBV27 to TRBJ1-2, with D maybe TRBD1 (6 bases). The CDR3 runs 16 residues. From germline, CDR1 is MNHEY and CDR2 SMNVEV (reference sequence). V was trimmed by 6 bases and J by 2 bases, leaving 19 bases between them. The CDR3 nucleotides are TGTGCCAGCAGGACCCTACAGGGAATTTCGAACTATGGCTACACCTTC. This gives the protein CASRTLQGISNYGYTF.

The rearrangement links TRBV7-2 to TRBJ2-3; tentatively, D is TRBD2 (5 bases). Per germline, CDR1 SGHTA and CDR2 FQGNSA. The CDR3 covers 13 residues. Trimming removed 7 bases at V and 3 bases at J, with 11 bases between. CDR3 residues: CASTIRGTDTQYF. The CDR3 DNA is TGTGCCAGCACCATTCGCGGGACAGATACGCAGTATTTT.

Only one count was recorded for this clone. The CDR3 sequence is CAISESRVASHEQFF. CDR3 coding DNA: TGTGCCATCAGTGAGTCGAGGGTAGCTTCCCATGAGCAGTTCTTC. This chain uses TRBV10-3 with TRBJ2-1; a possible D gene is TRBD2 (5 bases). The germline V and J ends were trimmed by 0 bases and 8 bases, with 14 bases remaining between them. The CDR3 is 15 residues long. Germline-derived CDR1 and CDR2 are ENHRY and SYGVKD.

The chain employs TRBV28 and TRBJ1-6; D gene ambiguous. Trimming pared 2 bases from V and 6 bases from J, leaving 8 bases between. The germline V gene encodes CDR1 MDHEN and CDR2 SYDVKM. The CDR3 is 14 residues long. This chain's CDR3 is CASSLRTRNSPLHF. The DNA for the CDR3 is TGTGCCAGCAGTTTAAGGACTCGTAATTCACCCCTCCACTTT.

The V gene is TRBV28, the J gene TRBJ1-6; D gene unclear. This CDR3 contains 17 residues. V was clipped by 4 bases and J by 8 bases, with 21 bases between them. In germline, CDR1 is MDHEN, CDR2 SYDVKM. The CDR3 nucleotides read TGTGCCAGCAGTTCCTCCGGGAGATCCCTCGAGGATTCACCCCTCCACTTT. This codes for CASSSSGRSLEDSPLHF.

V is TRBV28 and J is TRBJ1-4, with D unclear. Germline assignment: CDR1 MDHEN and CDR2 SYDVKM. Trimming removed 5 bases at V and 0 bases at J, with 10 bases between. The CDR3 loop spans 15 amino acids. The CDR3 is CASSLLGTTNEKLFF. CDR3 DNA: TGTGCCAGCAGTCTCCTCGGGACAACTAATGAAAAACTGTTTTTT.

The chain couples TRBV6-6 to TRBJ2-4; D perhaps matches TRBD1 (5 bases). In germline, CDR1 is MNHNY, CDR2 SVGAGI (reference sequence). This CDR3 region has 11 residues. Deletions cut 6 bases from V and 7 bases from J, with 7 bases between. The CDR3 DNA follows: TGTGCCAGCAGGCGACAGAACATTCAGTACTTC. Translated, it gives CASRRQNIQYF.

This chain uses TRBV19 with TRBJ1-5, with D possibly TRBD1 on 5 matching bases. The CDR3 consists of 15 residues. CDR1 and CDR2 from the germline V gene are LNHDA and SQIVND (reference sequence). With 2 bases removed from V and 0 bases from J, the gap between germline ends came to 8 bases. CDR3 in DNA: TGTGCCAGTAGTATATGGGGCAGTAGCAATCAGCCCCAGCATTTT. This translates into CASSIWGSSNQPQHF.

Worth noting for this clone: The sample holds other DNA sequences that translate to the same CDR3. This chain uses TRBV6-5 with TRBJ1-6, with 7 bases fitting TRBD1. The CDR3 covers 14 residues. The germline V gene encodes CDR1 MNHEY and CDR2 SVGAGI. Unmatched junction bases numbered 4, after V lost 3 bases and J lost 8 bases. The CDR3 sequence is CASSYARGDSPLHF. The CDR3 DNA follows: TGTGCCAGCAGTTATGCCAGGGGGGATTCACCCCTCCACTTT.

This clone was picked up many times. This chain links TRBV5-6 with TRBJ1-3; 9 bases are shared with TRBD1. The CDR3 totals 15 residues. In germline, CDR1 is SGHDT, CDR2 YYEEEE. The V gene end was trimmed by 4 bases and the J gene end by 3 bases; junction bases not matched to a gene: 5. CDR3 DNA sequence: TGTGCCAGCAGCCTAACAGGGGGCCGTGGAAACACCATATATTTT. It is translated as CASSLTGGRGNTIYF.

The rearrangement links TRBV18 to TRBJ2-3; 9 nucleotides match TRBD2. The CDR3 sequence is 16 residues long. J gave up 6 bases and V 5 bases, and 12 bases lay outside the gene matches. Per germline, CDR1 KGHSH and CDR2 LQKENI. The DNA of the CDR3 is TGTGCCAGCTCATACGGCCTAGCGGGGCTAGGGGATACGCAGTATTTT. As protein: CASSYGLAGLGDTQYF.

The V gene is TRBV18, the J gene TRBJ2-1; D call uncertain. Trimming stripped 2 bases from V and 0 bases from J, with 8 bases between. Germline V gives CDR1 KGHSH, CDR2 LQKENI. The CDR3 has 15 residues. The CDR3 region has the DNA TGTGCCAGCTCACCAAATCCTAGCTCCTACAATGAGCAGTTCTTC. It codes for CASSPNPSSYNEQFF.

The chain links TRBV18 to TRBJ2-4; 10 positions match TRBD2. The CDR3 totals 17 residues. V lost 0 bases to trimming and J lost 9 bases; unmatched junction nucleotides: 11. The germline gives CDR1 KGHSH, CDR2 LQKENI. CDR3 amino acids: CASSPPQRGGVYRIQYF. The CDR3, as DNA: TGTGCCAGCTCACCACCTCAGCGGGGGGGCGTTTATCGCATTCAGTACTTC.

The rearrangement joins TRBV25-1 to TRBJ1-2, with 10 bases aligning to TRBD1. CDR1 MGHDK and CDR2 SYGVNS come from the germline V gene. Unmatched junction bases numbered 10, after V lost 4 bases and J lost 8 bases. The CDR3 has 15 residues. The DNA for the CDR3 is TGTGCCAGCAGTGGGACAGGGGGAGTTGTGGACGGCTACACCTTC. Translating gives CASSGTGGVVDGYTF.

The chain has TRBV18 and TRBJ2-1; 11 bases are shared with TRBD1. Looked up from germline, CDR1 is KGHSH and CDR2 is LQKENI. The CDR3 runs to 15 residues. J gave up 6 bases and V 6 bases, and 7 bases lay outside the gene matches. This CDR3 is CASSPGQGGGNEQFF. The CDR3 nucleotides read TGTGCCAGCTCCCCGGGACAGGGGGGAGGCAATGAGCAGTTCTTC.

V is TRBV5-4 and J is TRBJ1-1; 10 bases match TRBD1. Per germline, CDR1 SGHNT and CDR2 YYREEE (reference sequence). Trimming cost V 4 bases and J 4 bases; bases outside gene matches: 4. The CDR3 sequence is 14 residues long. The CDR3 sequence is CASSPDRGATEAFF. CDR3 bases: TGTGCCAGCAGCCCGGACAGGGGGGCCACTGAAGCTTTCTTT. Full variable domain (missing parts from reference TRBV5-4 and TRBJ1-1): ETGVTQSPTHLIKTRGQQVTLRCSSQSGHNTVSWYQQALGQGPQFIFQYYREEENGRGNFPPRFSGLQFPNYSSELNVNALELDDSALYLCASSPDRGATEAFFGQGTRLTVV.

The chain combines TRBV5-4 with TRBJ1-5, with D possibly TRBD1 on 6 matching bases. The CDR3 covers 15 residues. Germline lookup yields CDR1 SGHNT and CDR2 YYREEE (reference sequence). V gave up 1 base and J gave up 7 bases, with 15 bases separating them. Written as DNA, the CDR3 is TGTGCCAGCAGCTTGACAGGGTTTACTGGACAGCCCCAGCATTTT. This sequence encodes CASSLTGFTGQPQHF.

In regard to this clone: The same CDR3 also results from other DNA sequences found in this sample. V usage is TRBV9 and J usage is TRBJ1-1; TRBD1 might be the D (6 bases). Per the germline V gene, CDR1 is SGDLS and CDR2 is YYNGEE. Trimming stripped 1 base from V and 4 bases from J, with 8 bases between. CDR3 length equals 13 residues. Here the CDR3 reads CASSVLGGTEAFF. CDR3 nucleotide sequence: TGTGCCAGCAGCGTATTAGGGGGCACTGAAGCTTTCTTT.

The CDR3 sequence is CAISEPITSGGEDTQYF. CDR3 nucleotides: TGTGCCATCAGTGAGCCGATTACTAGCGGGGGGGAGGATACGCAGTATTTT. The chain is built from TRBV10-3 and TRBJ2-3; 13 bases align to TRBD2. This CDR3 has 17 residues. Per the germline V gene, CDR1 is ENHRY and CDR2 is SYGVKD. V dropped 2 bases and J dropped 6; count of bases not matched to a gene: 8.

The V call is TRBV5-1, the J call TRBJ2-3; TRBD2 agrees at 10 bases. Germline values: CDR1 SGHRS, CDR2 YFSETQ. V was clipped by 0 bases and J by 1 base; unmatched bases: 8. This CDR3 region has 18 residues. The CDR3 DNA reads as TGCGCCAGCAGCTTGGGACTAGCGGGTGAGTGGGGCACAGATACGCAGTATTTT. Protein sequence: CASSLGLAGEWGTDTQYF. Together with reference TRBV5-1 and TRBJ2-3, the CDR3 gives the full variable domain: KAGVTQTPRYLIKTRGQQVTLSCSPISGHRSVSWYQQTPGQGLQFLFEYFSETQRNKGNFPGRFSGRQFSNSRSEMNVSTLELGDSALYLCASSLGLAGEWGTDTQYFGPGTRLTVL.

This chain links TRBV19 with TRBJ2-1, with 10 nucleotides matching TRBD1. Germline V lookup: CDR1 LNHDA, CDR2 SQIVND (reference sequence). Losses at the gene ends were 6 bases for V and 8 bases for J; bases not matched to a gene: 10. The CDR3 length is 15 residues. CDR3 DNA: TGTGCCAGTAGACGGAGGGACAGGGGATCACATGAGCAGTTCTTC. Translating it yields CASRRRDRGSHEQFF.

This sequence joins TRBV27 and TRBJ2-4; 8 nucleotides agree with TRBD1. Germline lookup yields CDR1 MNHEY and CDR2 SMNVEV (reference sequence). The CDR3 runs 18 residues. V lost 4 bases to trimming and J lost 3 bases; unmatched junction nucleotides: 14. The CDR3 nucleotides read TGTGCCAGCAGTTCCCCCCGGACAGGGCGCAAAAGCAAAAACATTCAGTACTTC. This codes for CASSSPRTGRKSKNIQYF.

This sequence joins TRBV19 and TRBJ1-1; unclear D gene. The CDR3 spans 15 residues. Looked up from germline, CDR1 is LNHDA and CDR2 is SQIVND (reference sequence). V was cut by 2 bases and J by 5 bases, with 15 bases left in between. The CDR3 sequence: CASSIINGGGTEAFF. The CDR3 bases are TGTGCCAGTAGTATAATTAACGGCGGCGGGACTGAAGCTTTCTTT.